This passage covers 19 T cell receptor beta chains from one sample sequenced in a study of cytomegalovirus exposure and HLA in healthy donors. Use of 60 Vbeta and 13 Jbeta primers characterized the PCR. Measured with immunoSEQ multiplex PCR; TCRdb has only the in-frame clones, and not every one. The sample consists of some 200,000 clones, 79% of them appearing once. The source material was PBMCs. Receptors originate from a girl aged 10-17 years in good health and CMV-seropositive.

This clone was observed a handful of times. The gene calls are TRBV4-3 and TRBJ2-3; 8 bases align to TRBD1. Looked up from germline, CDR1 is LGHNA and CDR2 is YSLEER. The junction had 11 bases not matched to a gene; V was cut back by 3 bases and J by 3 bases. This CDR3 is 17 amino acids long. The CDR3 bases are TGCGCCAGCAGCCAGGACTTCGACAGGGGCCTTACAGATACGCAGTATTTT. Its protein product is CASSQDFDRGLTDTQYF.

V and J are TRBV5-1 and TRBJ2-3; 8 bases align to TRBD1. Germline V gives CDR1 SGHRS, CDR2 YFSETQ. The CDR3 contains 14 residues. The V and J ends lost 0 bases and 5 bases, in that order; junction bases with no gene match: 2. CDR3 nucleotide sequence: TGCGCCAGCAGCTTGGACAGGGGGGAAGATACGCAGTATTTT. Amino acid sequence: CASSLDRGEDTQYF. Variable domain in full (rest from reference TRBV5-1 and TRBJ2-3): KAGVTQTPRYLIKTRGQQVTLSCSPISGHRSVSWYQQTPGQGLQFLFEYFSETQRNKGNFPGRFSGRQFSNSRSEMNVSTLELGDSALYLCASSLDRGEDTQYFGPGTRLTVL.

The gene calls are TRBV19 and TRBJ1-5; no definite D call. CDR3 length equals 14 residues. V lost 6 bases and J 1 base, leaving 10 bases between the germline ends. Germline V CDR1 and CDR2: LNHDA, SQIVND (reference sequence). Here the CDR3 reads CASSANGSNQPQHF. The CDR3, as DNA: TGTGCCAGTAGCGCCAACGGGAGCAATCAGCCCCAGCATTTT.

The sample holds a few counts of this clone. The germline gene is not matched at one end of the junction; a read error may be the cause. The rearrangement uses TRBV18 and TRBJ2-7; TRBD1 might be the D (6 bases). The CDR3 runs to 14 residues. In germline, CDR1 is KGHSH, CDR2 LQKENI. The CDR3 coding sequence is TGTGCCAGCTCACCGGGACAAATCTCCGACGAGCAGTACTTC. This encodes CASSPGQISDEQYF.

This clone turned up a few times. The CDR3 DNA reads TGTGCCAGCAGTGACAAGTTTGGGGTCGGGGGGAACACTGAAGCTTTCTTT. It codes for CASSDKFGVGGNTEAFF. V and J are TRBV6-1 and TRBJ1-1; D might be TRBD1 (5 bases). V was clipped by 3 bases and J by 1 base, with 18 bases between them. Germline CDR1 is MNHNS and CDR2 is SASEGT. The CDR3 contains 17 residues.

The sample holds a few counts of this clone. The gene calls are TRBV5-4 and TRBJ2-3; the match to TRBD2 covers 8 bases. After removal of 5 bases from V and 5 bases from J, the junction contained 10 bases not matched to a gene. This CDR3 region has 15 residues. Germline-derived CDR1 and CDR2 are SGHNT and YYREEE (reference sequence). The chain's CDR3 is CASRGTGGPGDTQYF. CDR3 nucleotide sequence: TGTGCCAGCAGGGGAACGGGGGGGCCGGGAGATACGCAGTATTTT. The whole variable domain, remainder taken from reference TRBV5-4 and TRBJ2-3, is ETGVTQSPTHLIKTRGQQVTLRCSSQSGHNTVSWYQQALGQGPQFIFQYYREEENGRGNFPPRFSGLQFPNYSSELNVNALELDDSALYLCASRGTGGPGDTQYFGPGTRLTVL.

V is TRBV7-9 and J is TRBJ1-4, with a tentative D call TRBD1 (5 bases). Trimming removed 1 base at V and 0 bases at J, with 15 bases between. The CDR3 covers 18 residues. Germline V CDR1 and CDR2: SEHNR, FQNEAQ (reference sequence). The chain's CDR3 is CASSLGGVSFATNEKLFF. The CDR3 region has the DNA TGTGCCAGCAGCTTAGGGGGCGTGTCATTTGCAACTAATGAAAAACTGTTTTTT.

The chain joins TRBV30 to TRBJ2-7, with a tentative D call TRBD1 (6 bases). V lost 3 bases, J lost 3 bases, and 15 bases lay in between. Germline CDR1 is GTSNPN and CDR2 is SVGIG (reference sequence). This CDR3 is built from 14 residues. The CDR3 loop reads CAWRSGTTYYEQYF. CDR3 coding DNA: TGTGCCTGGAGGAGTGGGACAACTTACTACGAGCAGTACTTC.

The chain is built from TRBV5-8 and TRBJ2-5; no reliable D call. Per germline, CDR1 SGHTS and CDR2 YDEGEE. Trimming left V 3 bases short and J 1 base short, with 13 bases between. The CDR3 length is 15 residues. The CDR3 region is CASSSDDWVQETQYF. CDR3 nucleotide sequence: TGTGCCAGCAGCTCAGACGACTGGGTCCAAGAGACCCAGTACTTC.

The chain is built from TRBV10-1 and TRBJ2-7, with TRBD2 matching over 9 bases. With 2 bases clipped from V and 10 bases from J, the junction kept 6 bases outside the gene matches. Germline CDR1 and CDR2: WNHNN and SYGVQD (reference sequence). The length of the CDR3 is 13 residues. CDR3 amino acids: CASSEPSGARQYF. The CDR3 DNA reads as TGCGCCAGCAGTGAGCCTAGCGGGGCCCGCCAGTACTTC.

V usage is TRBV27 and J usage is TRBJ1-2; D call uncertain. Germline CDR1 MNHEY, CDR2 SMNVEV (reference sequence). With 7 bases removed from V and 1 base from J, the gap between germline ends came to 13 bases. The CDR3 loop spans 14 amino acids. CDR3 region: CASTRTGNNYGYTF. In DNA, the CDR3 is TGTGCCAGCACGCGGACGGGGAATAACTATGGCTACACCTTC.

This chain connects TRBV6-1 to TRBJ2-7, with 12 nucleotides matching TRBD2. The ends lost 2 bases at V and 2 bases at J; junction bases unmatched: 1. Germline-derived CDR1 and CDR2 are MNHNS and SASEGT. The length of the CDR3 is 15 residues. CDR3 protein: CASSELAGGPYEQYF. The CDR3 nucleotides are TGTGCCAGCAGTGAACTAGCGGGGGGGCCCTACGAGCAGTACTTC.

This clone was picked up a small number of times. This chain uses TRBV4-3 with TRBJ1-2, with 8 bases matching TRBD1. CDR1 is LGHNA and CDR2 is YSLEER in the germline V gene. V lost 0 bases and J lost 5; bases outside the gene matches: 5. The CDR3 runs to 15 residues. The CDR3 DNA sequence: TGCGCCAGCAGCCAAGAAGGACAGGGTCTGTATGGCTACACCTTC. This codes for CASSQEGQGLYGYTF.

This chain links TRBV5-4 with TRBJ1-5; D not resolved. Germline V gene data show CDR1 as SGHNT and CDR2 as YYREEE (reference sequence). This CDR3 spans 16 amino acids. The germline V and J ends were trimmed by 0 bases and 0 bases, with 10 bases remaining between them. The CDR3 reads CASSLDGSTSNQPQHF. The CDR3 DNA is TGTGCCAGCAGCTTGGACGGGTCAACTAGCAATCAGCCCCAGCATTTT.

The J gene is TRBJ2-7, the V gene TRBV2, with unresolved D. Germline V CDR1 and CDR2: SNHLY, FYNNEI. There are 13 residues in the CDR3. Trimming took 3 bases from V and 0 from J, leaving 6 bases between them. The CDR3 spells CASSDESSYEQYF. The DNA for the CDR3 is TGTGCCAGCAGTGACGAGAGCTCCTACGAGCAGTACTTC.

This chain connects TRBV4-1 to TRBJ2-4; 11 nucleotides align to TRBD2. The CDR3 loop spans 16 amino acids. V was clipped by 5 bases and J by 1 base; unmatched bases: 4. Germline V gene data show CDR1 as MGHRA and CDR2 as YSYEKL. DNA of the CDR3: TGCGCCAGCAGCATTCCTAGCGGGGGGGCCAAAAACATTCAGTACTTC. It translates to CASSIPSGGAKNIQYF.

The genes are TRBV5-6 and TRBJ1-2, with TRBD1 matching over 9 bases. CDR3 length: 16 amino acids. CDR1 is SGHDT, CDR2 YYEEEE, per germline. Trimming cost V 3 bases and J 3 bases; bases outside gene matches: 9. The DNA for the CDR3 is TGTGCCAGCAGCTCAACAGGGGGCGGTTTGGACTATGGCTACACCTTC. Translation: CASSSTGGGLDYGYTF.

The chain links TRBV7-6 to TRBJ2-3; 9 bases are a match to TRBD2. J was trimmed by 5 bases and V by 4 bases; bases with no gene match: 13. The CDR3 is 17 amino acids. CDR1 and CDR2 from the germline V gene are SGHVS and FNYEAQ. The CDR3 spells CASSYILAGKFGDTQYF. The CDR3 DNA sequence: TGTGCCAGCAGCTACATCCTAGCGGGGAAATTTGGAGATACGCAGTATTTT.

CDR3 in DNA: TGTGCCATCAGGGGCGACAGGGGGAATTCACCCCTCCACTTT. Translation: CAIRGDRGNSPLHF. The chain carries TRBV10-3 and TRBJ1-6, with 9 bases that match TRBD1. The germline CDR1 and CDR2 sequences are ENHRY and SYGVKD. CDR3 length: 14 residues. The V gene end was trimmed by 6 bases and the J gene end by 7 bases; junction bases not matched to a gene: 4.